The 12 T cell receptor beta chains reported below all come from one sample, sequenced in a study of T cell repertoires in cytomegalovirus infection. TCRdb recomputed calls from the reads with MiXCR, one row per CDR3 protein. The data contain some 150,000 distinct CDR3 sequences, approximately 5.9% of them singletons. The sequencing sample was made of PBMCs. All receptors derive from a human donor in good health (CMV status not recorded). Some clones in this sample may be carry-over from other donors' samples.

Many counts were recorded for this clonotype. V is TRBV7-8 and J is TRBJ1-4, with D unclear. The CDR3 totals 15 residues. Germline assignment: CDR1 SGHVS and CDR2 FQNEAQ. V was clipped by 5 bases and J by 7 bases, with 17 bases between them. The CDR3 region has the DNA TGTGCCAGCAGCCAACCCGGGAGGGCGGGTGAAAAACTGTTTTTT. Translating gives CASSQPGRAGEKLFF.

In its sample, this clonotype was seen many times. The chain couples TRBV28 to TRBJ2-1, with 8 bases aligning to TRBD2. The J segment lost 7 bases and the V segment lost 1 base, leaving 6 bases of the junction unmatched. Germline CDR1 reads MDHEN; CDR2 reads SYDVKM. The CDR3 is made up of 15 amino acids. CDR3 in DNA: TGTGCCAGCAGTTTATTCCGGGGGGGCCCGAATGAGCAGTTCTTC. Translating gives CASSLFRGGPNEQFF.

The sample holds many counts of this clonotype. V gene TRBV12-3 or TRBV12-4 combines with J gene TRBJ1-6, with D unclear. Trimming left V 2 bases short and J 8 bases short, with 4 bases between. The CDR3 has 12 residues. The CDR3 protein is CASSLSDSPLHF. The CDR3 DNA is TGTGCCAGCAGTTTATCTGATTCACCCCTCCACTTT.

This clonotype has at least ten counts. The chain uses TRBV7-3 and TRBJ2-2, with D hard to call. CDR1 and CDR2 (germline): SGHTA, FQGTGA. The CDR3 spans 17 residues. V lost 1 base and J 3 bases, leaving 15 bases between the germline ends. The CDR3 DNA reads as TGTGCCAGCAGCTTAATGCCGGCGACCGGCGACACCGGGGAGCTGTTTTTT. It encodes CASSLMPATGDTGELFF.

This clonotype occurred many times. The chain carries TRBV7-2 and TRBJ2-3; a weak D match, TRBD2 (6 bases). Trimming took 6 bases from V and 1 from J, leaving 14 bases between them. Germline values: CDR1 SGHTA, CDR2 FQGNSA. The CDR3 runs 15 residues. As DNA, the CDR3 is TGTGCCAGCAGTTCTAGGTGGGGGGGCACAGATACGCAGTATTTT. As protein: CASSSRWGGTDTQYF. The whole variable domain, filled in from reference TRBV7-2 and TRBJ2-3, reads GAGVSQSPSNKVTEKGKDVELRCDPISGHTALYWYRQSLGQGLEFLIYFQGNSAPDKSGLPSDRFSAERTGGSVSTLTIQRTQQEDSAVYLCASSSRWGGTDTQYFGPGTRLTVL.

There are many counts of this clonotype. The gene calls are TRBV3-1 and TRBJ2-4; TRBD1 aligns across 7 bases. The length of the CDR3 is 17 residues. The V and J ends lost 0 bases and 3 bases, in that order; junction bases with no gene match: 8. The germline gives CDR1 LGHDT, CDR2 YNNKEL (reference sequence). Written as DNA, the CDR3 is TGTGCCAGCAGCCAAGAAGCCTTAGGGACAGACAAAAACATTCAGTACTTC. Translated: CASSQEALGTDKNIQYF.

The chain has TRBV12-3 or TRBV12-4 and TRBJ2-1; 7 bases are a match to TRBD1. Trimming at V came to 1 base and at J to 3 bases, leaving 12 bases not matched to a gene. This CDR3 contains 18 residues. The CDR3 DNA is TGTGCCAGCAGTTTAGGGGGACAGACTACCCACTACTACAATGAGCAGTTCTTC. This encodes CASSLGGQTTHYYNEQFF.

This clonotype showed up many times. The chain employs TRBV20-1 and TRBJ2-1; 8 nucleotides line up with TRBD2. V was clipped by 5 bases and J by 0 bases; unmatched bases: 3. The CDR3 contains 14 residues. Germline V CDR1 and CDR2: DFQATT, SNEGSKA (reference sequence). The CDR3 sequence: CSAQRGSSYNEQFF. CDR3 coding DNA: TGCAGTGCTCAGCGGGGGAGCTCCTACAATGAGCAGTTCTTC.

This clonotype was found many times. One junction end disagrees with the germline gene, perhaps due to a read error. V is TRBV29-1 and J is TRBJ2-5, with D tentatively TRBD1 (5 bases). The CDR3 extends over 11 amino acids. CDR1 and CDR2 (germline): SQVTM, ANQGSEA. CDR3 DNA sequence: TGCAGCGTTGAAGTTACGAGACAGTACTATTTC. Translating it yields CSVEVTRQYYF.

This clonotype appeared many times. J is TRBJ1-6 and V is TRBV19, with 8 bases identical to TRBD1. Losses at the gene ends were 6 bases for V and 7 bases for J; bases not matched to a gene: 11. Germline CDR1 is LNHDA and CDR2 is SQIVND (reference sequence). The CDR3 is 16 amino acids. As DNA, the CDR3 is TGTGCCAGTAGGCCCCCCGGGCAGGGGGCCAATTCACCCCTCCACTTT. It encodes CASRPPGQGANSPLHF. The full variable domain, rest sourced from reference TRBV19 and TRBJ1-6, is DGGITQSPKYLFRKEGQNVTLSCEQNLNHDAMYWYRQDPGQGLRLIYYSQIVNDFQKGDIAEGYSVSREKKESFPLTVTSAQKNPTAFYLCASRPPGQGANSPLHFGNGTRLTVT.

This clonotype turned up a few times. Here the CDR3 DNA reads TGTGCCACCTCGCCCCTGGGCCTCTACGAGCAGTACTTC. Translation gives CATSPLGLYEQYF. The chain joins TRBV6-4 to TRBJ2-7; the D is unclear. Trimming shortened V by 10 bases and J by 3 bases, and 16 bases separated the two germline ends. CDR3 length: 13 amino acids. The germline CDR1 and CDR2 sequences are MRHNA and SNTAGT.

This clonotype was observed a handful of times. The gene calls are TRBV4-1 and TRBJ1-4; 10 bases line up with TRBD1. Trimming cost V 4 bases and J 7 bases; bases outside gene matches: 12. This CDR3 is built from 17 residues. CDR1 and CDR2 (germline): MGHRA, YSYEKL. CDR3 DNA: TGCGCCAGCAGCCGAGACTCCCCGGGACAGGGGCTTGAAAAACTGTTTTTT. Its translation: CASSRDSPGQGLEKLFF.